Below, 29 T cell receptor beta chains from the same sample are listed, as sequenced in a study of blood T cell repertoires in COVID-19. Measured with immunoSEQ multiplex PCR; TCRdb has only the in-frame clones, and not every one. Among about 170,000 clones listed, about 86% were seen once. The sequencing sample was made of peripheral blood. The receptors originated from a man aged 65 to 85 with active or convalescent COVID-19.

The chain combines TRBV5-8 with TRBJ1-1; no firm D call. Trimming removed 4 bases at V and 0 bases at J, with 16 bases between. CDR3 length: 16 amino acids. The germline V gene has CDR1 SGHTS and CDR2 YDEGEE. The CDR3 DNA sequence: TGTGCCAGCAGCCCCCAGGTGGCGGGATTGAACACTGAAGCTTTCTTT. Protein: CASSPQVAGLNTEAFF.

J is TRBJ2-1 and V is TRBV9, with TRBD2 identical over 14 bases. After removal of 4 bases from V and 8 bases from J, the junction contained 8 bases not matched to a gene. Germline assignment: CDR1 SGDLS and CDR2 YYNGEE. This CDR3 has 16 residues. CDR3 nucleotide sequence: TGTGCCAGCAGCAAGACGGGACTAGCGGGAGTGGATGAGCAGTTCTTC. Translation gives CASSKTGLAGVDEQFF.

V usage is TRBV28 and J usage is TRBJ1-1; possibly TRBD1 for D (6 bases). The V gene's germline CDR1 is MDHEN and CDR2 SYDVKM. Trimming pared 2 bases from V and 0 bases from J, leaving 7 bases between. The CDR3 sequence is 14 residues long. This CDR3 reads CASSLTGMNTEAFF. The CDR3 bases are TGTGCCAGCAGTTTAACAGGGATGAACACTGAAGCTTTCTTT.

As to this clone: Other DNA variants within this sample encode the same CDR3. The chain uses TRBV7-3 and TRBJ2-1; 9 nucleotides line up with TRBD2. J lost 5 bases, V lost 2 bases, and 4 bases had no gene match. CDR1 SGHTA and CDR2 FQGTGA come from the germline V gene. The CDR3 runs to 15 residues. The CDR3 region has the DNA TGTGCCAGCAGCTTAGGGCTAGCGGGGAACAATGAGCAGTTCTTC. It is translated as CASSLGLAGNNEQFF.

The chain employs TRBV5-1 and TRBJ1-1; D might be TRBD1 (5 bases). The germline V and J ends were trimmed by 1 base and 4 bases, with 14 bases remaining between them. The CDR3 length is 15 residues. Germline CDR1 is SGHRS and CDR2 is YFSETQ. The CDR3 DNA follows: TGCGCCAGCAGCTTGTATCGGGGCGGGAGCACTGAAGCTTTCTTT. It codes for CASSLYRGGSTEAFF.

The chain couples TRBV7-2 to TRBJ1-1; no reliable D call. Looked up from germline, CDR1 is SGHTA and CDR2 is FQGNSA. This CDR3 spans 15 amino acids. Trimming removed 0 bases at V and 7 bases at J, with 15 bases between. Here the CDR3 reads CASSLALGGLGEAFF. The CDR3 DNA sequence: TGTGCCAGCAGCTTAGCGCTGGGAGGGTTGGGTGAAGCTTTCTTT. The variable domain in full, completed from reference TRBV7-2 and TRBJ1-1, reads GAGVSQSPSNKVTEKGKDVELRCDPISGHTALYWYRQSLGQGLEFLIYFQGNSAPDKSGLPSDRFSAERTGGSVSTLTIQRTQQEDSAVYLCASSLALGGLGEAFFGQGTRLTVV.

The rearrangement links TRBV3-1 (or the pseudogene TRBV3-2) to TRBJ1-2; D is perhaps TRBD1 (6 bases). Trimming took 7 bases from V and 5 from J, leaving 17 bases between them. Germline loops: CDR1 LGHDT, CDR2 YNNKEL (reference sequence). The CDR3 is 14 amino acids. CDR3 protein: CASTLKGVRYGYTF. CDR3 in DNA: TGTGCCAGCACCTTGAAGGGGGTAAGGTATGGCTACACCTTC.

J is TRBJ1-1 and V is TRBV5-4; 9 bases are shared with TRBD1. CDR3 length: 16 residues. Germline V gene lookup returns CDR1 SGHNT and CDR2 YYREEE (reference sequence). The J segment lost 5 bases and the V segment lost 6 bases, leaving 14 bases of the junction unmatched. The CDR3 reads CASTGGGTGMETEAFF. The CDR3, as DNA: TGTGCCAGCACCGGGGGGGGGACAGGGATGGAAACTGAAGCTTTCTTT.

The rearrangement links TRBV19 to TRBJ2-5, with TRBD1 matching over 8 bases. After removal of 3 bases from V and 5 bases from J, the junction contained 8 bases not matched to a gene. The CDR3 consists of 15 residues. The germline V gene has CDR1 LNHDA and CDR2 SQIVND (reference sequence). This CDR3 is CASSMARGRLETQYF. The DNA of the CDR3 is TGTGCCAGTAGTATGGCCAGGGGGCGATTGGAGACCCAGTACTTC.

V usage is TRBV19 and J usage is TRBJ2-7; D may be TRBD2 (6 bases). Per the germline V gene, CDR1 is LNHDA and CDR2 is SQIVND (reference sequence). V dropped 3 bases and J dropped 0 bases, with 12 bases sitting between them. The CDR3 runs to 15 residues. The CDR3 is CASSIVLGSSYEQYF. The CDR3 bases are TGTGCCAGTAGTATCGTCCTCGGGAGCTCCTACGAGCAGTACTTC.

The chain carries TRBV28 and TRBJ2-3; 13 bases line up with TRBD2. The V segment lost 5 bases and the J segment 2 bases; nucleotides outside the gene matches: 10. Germline assignment: CDR1 MDHEN and CDR2 SYDVKM. There are 18 residues in the CDR3. The CDR3: CASSTAGLAGDATDTQYF. Written as DNA, the CDR3 is TGTGCCAGCAGTACGGCAGGACTAGCGGGAGACGCCACAGATACGCAGTATTTT.

J is TRBJ1-2 and V is TRBV6-5; D is uncertain. There are 14 residues in the CDR3. The germline V and J ends were trimmed by 5 bases and 5 bases, with 15 bases remaining between them. Germline assignment: CDR1 MNHEY and CDR2 SVGAGI. CDR3 loop: CASSTGSNWYGYTF. In DNA, the CDR3 is TGTGCCAGCAGTACCGGGAGTAACTGGTATGGCTACACCTTC.

This rearrangement joins TRBV5-6 to TRBJ1-2, with D tentatively TRBD1 (5 bases). The V end lost 4 bases, the J end lost 8 bases, and 12 bases lay between the germline ends. CDR3 length: 12 residues. In germline, CDR1 is SGHDT, CDR2 YYEEEE. CDR3: CASSRDFGGYTF. CDR3 in DNA: TGTGCCAGCAGCCGGGACTTTGGGGGCTACACCTTC.

This clone was counted once. The DNA of the CDR3 is TGTGCCAGCAGCTTAGCCCTAGGTCGCCACGAGCAGTACTTC. Its protein is CASSLALGRHEQYF. V usage is TRBV7-2 and J usage is TRBJ2-7; D is unresolved. The germline V gene encodes CDR1 SGHTA and CDR2 FQGNSA. CDR3 length: 14 amino acids. V was shortened by 0 bases and J by 5 bases, with 11 bases between the two germline ends.

The rearrangement uses TRBV5-4 and TRBJ2-1; D may be TRBD1 (6 bases). Germline CDR1 is SGHNT and CDR2 is YYREEE (reference sequence). Trimming shortened V by 4 bases and J by 9 bases, and 17 bases separated the two germline ends. The CDR3 length is 14 residues. The CDR3 DNA reads TGTGCCAGCAGCAATCCCAACAGGGTTGGTGAGCAGTTCTTC. It specifies CASSNPNRVGEQFF. Full variable domain (rest looked up from reference TRBV5-4 and TRBJ2-1): ETGVTQSPTHLIKTRGQQVTLRCSSQSGHNTVSWYQQALGQGPQFIFQYYREEENGRGNFPPRFSGLQFPNYSSELNVNALELDDSALYLCASSNPNRVGEQFFGPGTRLTVL.

The genes are TRBV11-2 and TRBJ2-1; a possible D gene is TRBD1 (5 bases). The CDR3 runs 16 residues. Germline V gene sequence: CDR1 SGHAT, CDR2 FQNNGV. Between the trimmed V and J ends, which lost 5 bases and 7 bases, there was a span of 21 bases. CDR3 DNA: TGTGCCAGCAGCCCAAGCAGGCAGGGAAGAGATAATGAGCAGTTCTTC. Translation gives CASSPSRQGRDNEQFF.

On this clone: This same CDR3 is encoded by further DNA sequences in the sample. V gene TRBV6-2 or TRBV6-3 combines with J gene TRBJ1-5; no firm D call. V lost 5 bases and J lost 6, with 8 bases in between. The CDR3 loop spans 12 amino acids. The germline gives CDR1 MNHEY, CDR2 SVGEGT. CDR3 coding DNA: TGTGCCAGCAGTCCCCGCGCTCAGCCCCAGCATTTT. Its translation: CASSPRAQPQHF.

Only a few counts were recorded for this clone. The V call is TRBV4-1, the J call TRBJ1-1; D not certain. Germline V gene sequence: CDR1 MGHRA, CDR2 YSYEKL. This CDR3 has 13 amino acids. V was trimmed by 0 bases and J by 11 bases, leaving 13 bases between them. The CDR3 here is CASSQDVGREAFF. CDR3 DNA sequence: TGCGCCAGCAGCCAAGATGTAGGGAGAGAGGCTTTCTTT.

The chain links TRBV7-9 to TRBJ1-4, with D possibly TRBD1 on 6 matching bases. V was clipped by 1 base and J by 4 bases, with 7 bases between them. This CDR3 spans 14 amino acids. Germline V lookup: CDR1 SEHNR, CDR2 FQNEAQ (reference sequence). CDR3 residues: CASSLGTDNEKLFF. The CDR3 nucleotides read TGTGCCAGCAGCTTAGGGACAGATAATGAAAAACTGTTTTTT.

Concerning this clone: The same CDR3 is also encoded by other DNA sequences in this sample. The CDR3 is CASSLRRGTGELFF. For the CDR3, the DNA is TGTGCCAGCAGCTTAAGACGGGGCACCGGGGAGCTGTTTTTT. V gene TRBV7-3 combines with J gene TRBJ2-2, with D perhaps TRBD2 (5 bases). The germline gives CDR1 SGHTA, CDR2 FQGTGA. The ends were cut back, 1 base at V and 4 bases at J, with 7 bases in the middle. The CDR3 length is 14 residues.

This rearrangement joins TRBV4-1 to TRBJ1-6; D may be TRBD1 (5 bases). The CDR3 loop spans 16 amino acids. Trimming removed 3 bases at V and 6 bases at J, with 15 bases between. CDR1 MGHRA and CDR2 YSYEKL come from the germline V gene. In DNA form, the CDR3 reads TGCGCCAGCAGCCACAAAGACAGCGCCGGTAATTCACCCCTCCACTTT. This codes for CASSHKDSAGNSPLHF.

The V call is TRBV5-5, the J call TRBJ2-2, with TRBD1 matching over 7 bases. The germline V gene has CDR1 SGHKS and CDR2 YYEKEE (reference sequence). The CDR3 is made up of 14 amino acids. The ends lost 2 bases at V and 4 bases at J; junction bases unmatched: 2. The CDR3 loop is CASSLQGSTGELFF. The CDR3, as DNA: TGTGCCAGCAGCTTACAGGGGTCCACCGGGGAGCTGTTTTTT.

CDR3 region: CASSLLGPGQSGYTF. The CDR3 DNA reads as TGTGCCAGCAGCTTGCTCGGGCCGGGACAGTCTGGCTACACCTTC. The chain combines TRBV7-2 with TRBJ1-2, with 7 bases aligning to TRBD1. The ends lost 3 bases at V and 7 bases at J; junction bases unmatched: 11. The CDR3 runs 15 residues. Per germline, CDR1 SGHTA and CDR2 FQGNSA.

V and J are TRBV13 and TRBJ1-1, with unresolved D. The CDR3 contains 16 residues. V was trimmed by 3 bases and J by 1 base, leaving 15 bases between them. Germline CDR1 is PRHDT and CDR2 is FYEKMQ (reference sequence). The DNA for the CDR3 is TGTGCCAGCAGCTTGAACACATACAACAGGAACACTGAAGCTTTCTTT. This gives the protein CASSLNTYNRNTEAFF. Complete variable domain (other parts from reference TRBV13 and TRBJ1-1): AAGVIQSPRHLIKEKRETATLKCYPIPRHDTVYWYQQGPGQDPQFLISFYEKMQSDKGSIPDRFSAQQFSDYHSELNMSSLELGDSALYFCASSLNTYNRNTEAFFGQGTRLTVV.

The chain links TRBV18 to TRBJ1-1; D is possibly TRBD1 (5 bases). Germline-derived CDR1 and CDR2 are KGHSH and LQKENI. V was shortened by 2 bases and J by 0 bases, with 10 bases between the two germline ends. This CDR3 has 15 amino acids. The CDR3 region has the DNA TGTGCCAGCTCACCAACGGGGGGGATGAACACTGAAGCTTTCTTT. Protein: CASSPTGGMNTEAFF.

The chain couples TRBV11-2 to TRBJ1-2, with 7 bases matching TRBD1. The germline CDR1 and CDR2 sequences are SGHAT and FQNNGV. V lost 3 bases to trimming and J lost 8 bases; unmatched junction nucleotides: 9. The CDR3 extends over 14 amino acids. The CDR3: CASSLQQGMQGYTF. The CDR3 DNA reads TGTGCCAGCAGCTTGCAACAGGGGATGCAGGGCTACACCTTC.

The chain links TRBV7-8 to TRBJ1-5, with D possibly being TRBD1 (5 bases). The CDR3 consists of 16 residues. Germline V gives CDR1 SGHVS, CDR2 FQNEAQ. Trimming cost V 7 bases and J 0 bases, with 16 bases left between them. CDR3 bases: TGTGCCAGCACCGACGTCGTGGACATTAGCAATCAGCCCCAGCATTTT. This codes for CASTDVVDISNQPQHF.

V and J are TRBV27 and TRBJ1-2; maybe TRBD1 (6 bases). CDR1 and CDR2 (germline): MNHEY, SMNVEV (reference sequence). The CDR3 is 15 residues long. V was trimmed by 5 bases and J by 2 bases, leaving 15 bases between them. The CDR3 reads CASSITGSWNYGYTF. The CDR3 DNA sequence: TGTGCCAGCAGTATTACAGGGAGTTGGAACTATGGCTACACCTTC.

The V call is TRBV28, the J call TRBJ1-4, with D perhaps TRBD1 (6 bases). Trimming took off 3 bases at V and 5 bases at J, with 16 bases between the two ends. From germline, CDR1 is MDHEN and CDR2 SYDVKM. The CDR3 consists of 16 residues. Written as DNA, the CDR3 is TGTGCCAGCAGTTTTGGGGGCGGGAGAAGGAATGAAAAACTGTTTTTT. Its translation: CASSFGGGRRNEKLFF.